These T cell receptor beta chains were read from a single sample in a study of blood T cell repertoires in COVID-19. Method: immunoSEQ multiplex PCR; TCRdb's copy keeps in-frame clones and lacks some. The data contain around 210,000 clones, 85% of them seen just once; the ten biggest clones take up 5.1%. The specimen was peripheral blood. Receptors were obtained from a man aged 50 or older with COVID-19, enrolled during active disease. CDR3s include the opening cysteine and the closing phenylalanine or tryptophan. The D gene is left open where the match is weak. For some rows the clone size is stated as once, few or many, or as a class when expanded; others skip it.

J gene,V gene,clone size,D gene,CDR3 protein,CDR3 DNA
TRBJ2-5,TRBV5-4,-,TRBD2,CASSSGLAGLETQYF,TGTGCCAGCAGCTCCGGACTAGCTGGTCTGGAGACCCAGTACTTC
TRBJ1-1,TRBV7-6,-,-,CASSLAILTGPNTEAFF,TGTGCCAGCAGCTTAGCGATCTTAACAGGGCCTAACACTGAAGCTTTCTTT
TRBJ1-1,TRBV4-1,-,-,CASSQDLGGTEAFF,TGCGCCAGCAGCCAAGATCTAGGGGGAACTGAAGCTTTCTTT
TRBJ1-2,TRBV12-3/TRBV12-4,few,-,CASRAGQGNGYTF,TGTGCCAGCAGGGCGGGGCAGGGTAACGGCTACACCTTC
TRBJ1-5,TRBV2,-,TRBD1,CASSAPGQGRNSNQPQHF,TGTGCCAGCAGTGCCCCCGGACAGGGGCGAAATAGCAATCAGCCCCAGCATTTT
TRBJ1-4,TRBV9,-,-,CASSVGHATNEKLFF,TGTGCCAGCAGCGTTGGACACGCAACTAATGAAAAACTGTTTTTT
TRBJ1-5,TRBV19,-,-,CASSRSMGQPQHF,TGTGCCAGTAGTCGGAGTATGGGTCAGCCCCAGCATTTT
TRBJ1-4,TRBV4-1,-,-,CASSHSTGVQEKLFF,TGCGCCAGCAGCCATAGTACAGGCGTACAGGAAAAACTGTTTTTT
TRBJ1-2,TRBV23-1,-,-,CASSQQNEAPGACYGYTF,TGCGCCAGCAGTCAACAAAACGAAGCGCCAGGGGCGTGCTATGGCTACACCTTC
TRBJ1-3,TRBV7-9,-,-,CASSSVRGSGNTIYF,TGTGCCAGCAGCTCCGTTAGGGGTTCTGGAAACACCATATATTTT
TRBJ2-5,TRBV9,once,-,CASSARGWGQETQYF,TGTGCCAGCAGCGCCAGGGGATGGGGACAAGAGACCCAGTACTTC
TRBJ1-5,TRBV24-1,-,TRBD1,CATGTDSNQPQHF,TGTGCCACCGGGACAGATAGCAATCAGCCCCAGCATTTT
TRBJ2-2,TRBV6-5,-,TRBD2,CATLPGGRTTGELFF,TGTGCCACCCTCCCGGGCGGGAGAACCACCGGGGAGCTGTTTTTT
TRBJ2-3,TRBV12-5,-,-,CASGFSGAGGTDTQYF,TGTGCTAGTGGTTTTTCCGGGGCCGGGGGAACAGATACGCAGTATTTT
TRBJ2-7,TRBV11-2,-,-,CASSFRRESEQYF,TGTGCCAGCAGCTTTAGAAGGGAGAGCGAGCAGTACTTC
TRBJ2-1,TRBV10-3,-,-,CAISRQSSYNEQFF,TGTGCCATCAGCCGACAGAGCTCCTACAATGAGCAGTTCTTC
TRBJ2-3,TRBV19,-,-,CASSIFQRAGRDTQYF,TGTGCCAGTAGTATTTTTCAACGGGCAGGGCGGGATACGCAGTATTTT
TRBJ2-4,TRBV7-2,-,TRBD2,CASSLGTSGGNIQYF,TGTGCCAGCAGCTTAGGGACTAGCGGGGGAAACATTCAGTACTTC
TRBJ1-6,TRBV20-1,few,-,CSAIDSSYNSPLHF,TGCAGTGCTATTGACAGCTCCTATAATTCACCCCTCCACTTT
TRBJ1-1,TRBV28,-,-,CASRKGQLNTEAFF,TGTGCCAGCAGGAAAGGACAGCTGAACACTGAAGCTTTCTTT
TRBJ2-1,TRBV7-2,-,TRBD2,CASSSGLAGGNEQFF,TGTGCCAGCAGCTCGGGACTAGCGGGGGGGAATGAGCAGTTCTTC
TRBJ2-3,TRBV6-4,once,-,CASSTRLGTDTQYF,TGTGCCAGCAGTACTAGGTTGGGCACAGATACGCAGTATTTT
TRBJ2-3,TRBV11-2,-,TRBD2,CASSILAGVPDTQYF,TGTGCCAGCAGCATACTAGCGGGGGTTCCAGATACGCAGTATTTT
TRBJ2-7,TRBV7-8,-,-,CASSPGYEQYF,TGTGCCAGCAGCCCGGGGTACGAGCAGTACTTC
TRBJ2-3,TRBV11-1,-,TRBD2,CASSWTRGPQYF,TGTGCCAGCAGCTGGACTAGAGGGCCGCAGTATTTT
TRBJ2-3,TRBV5-1,-,-,CASSLHSEADTQYF,TGCGCCAGCAGCTTGCATAGTGAGGCAGATACGCAGTATTTT
TRBJ1-1,TRBV11-2,-,TRBD1,CASSVIATGYRNTEAFF,TGTGCCAGCAGCGTCATAGCGACAGGGTATAGGAACACTGAAGCTTTCTTT